A single sample is the source of the 4 T cell receptor beta chains below, sequenced in a study of blood T cells in healthy people across ages. Together with a sample-barcoded 5' primer, a J-beta primer mix was included in a second PCR lasting about 7 to 12 cycles. TCRdb itself ran the 5' RACE reads through MiXCR, one entry per CDR3 protein. The sample has approximately 800,000 distinct CDR3 sequences, approximately 67% seen once. The material sequenced was blood. These receptors all stem from a man in his thirties or forties in good health.

In this sample, this clonotype turned up a few times. The chain employs TRBV6-1 and TRBJ2-7, with D perhaps being TRBD1 or TRBD2 (5 bases each). V was clipped by 7 bases and J by 1 base, with 11 bases between them. This CDR3 spans 13 amino acids. The germline CDR1 and CDR2 sequences are MNHNS and SASEGT. CDR3 nucleotides: TGTGCCAGCATCCGAGGGGAATCCTACGAGCAGTACTTC. Amino acids: CASIRGESYEQYF.

The chain carries TRBV6-1 and TRBJ2-1, with D possibly matching TRBD2 (6 bases). This CDR3 spans 15 amino acids. Germline assignment: CDR1 MNHNS and CDR2 SASEGT. V was clipped by 3 bases and J by 10 bases, with 19 bases between them. In DNA, the CDR3 is TGTGCCAGCAGTGACCCGGGACTCGTAGCTCGAGAGCAGTTCTTC. Amino acids: CASSDPGLVAREQFF.

This sequence joins TRBV7-2 and TRBJ1-6; D possibly corresponds to TRBD1 (6 bases). Deletions cut 0 bases from V and 4 bases from J, with 16 bases between. This CDR3 spans 18 amino acids. The germline CDR1 and CDR2 sequences are SGHTA and FQGNSA. Here the CDR3 reads CASSLAGDTGRYNSPLHF. In nucleotides, the CDR3 is TGTGCCAGCAGCTTAGCCGGGGATACAGGGAGGTATAATTCACCCCTCCACTTT. Full variable domain (missing parts from reference TRBV7-2 and TRBJ1-6): GAGVSQSPSNKVTEKGKDVELRCDPISGHTALYWYRQSLGQGLEFLIYFQGNSAPDKSGLPSDRFSAERTGGSVSTLTIQRTQQEDSAVYLCASSLAGDTGRYNSPLHFGNGTRLTVT.

The gene calls are TRBV7-2 and TRBJ2-3; 13 bases agree with TRBD2. The CDR3 has 15 residues. Trimming cost V 6 bases and J 4 bases; bases outside gene matches: 4. Germline V gene sequence: CDR1 SGHTA, CDR2 FQGNSA. The CDR3 region has the DNA TGTGCCAGCAGACTAGCGGGGGGGCCCGCAGATACGCAGTATTTT. This translates into CASRLAGGPADTQYF.